This TCR beta chain came from a study of cytomegalovirus exposure and HLA in healthy donors. The ends were cut back, 5 bases at V and 0 bases at J, with 11 bases in the middle. The CDR3 runs to 14 residues. CDR1 and CDR2 (germline): ENHRY, SYGVKD. Note on this clone: Its antigen remains unidentified.

Amplification used 60 Vbeta primers and 13 Jbeta primers. Generated by immunoSEQ multiplex PCR, the TCRdb table keeps only in-frame clones and is missing some. The data contain 270,000 or so clones, around 90% of them singletons. Study-wide findings and caveats: Excluded were some V segments that proved indistinguishable, including TRBV6-2 and TRBV6-3. Among immune exposure information, only CMV serostatus was available.

The V gene is TRBV10-3, the J gene TRBJ2-7, with a weak D call TRBD1 (6 bases). The origin of this receptor is a girl between 2 and 10 years old in good health and CMV-seronegative. Source material: PBMCs. CDR3 nucleotides: TGTGCCATCAGTCATCGGACAGACTCCTACGAGCAGTACTTC. Encoded protein: CAISHRTDSYEQYF.